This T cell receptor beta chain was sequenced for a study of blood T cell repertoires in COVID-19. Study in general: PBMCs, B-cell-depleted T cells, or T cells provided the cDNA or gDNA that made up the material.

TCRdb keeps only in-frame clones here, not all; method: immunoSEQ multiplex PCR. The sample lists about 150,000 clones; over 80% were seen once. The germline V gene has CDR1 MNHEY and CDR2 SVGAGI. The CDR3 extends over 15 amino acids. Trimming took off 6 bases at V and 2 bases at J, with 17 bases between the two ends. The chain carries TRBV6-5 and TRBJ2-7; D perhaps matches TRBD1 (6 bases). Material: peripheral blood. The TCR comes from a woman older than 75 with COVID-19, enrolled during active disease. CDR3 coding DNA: TGTGCCAGCAGCCAAGGGGGAGCGAAACCCTACGAGCAGTACTTC. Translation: CASSQGGAKPYEQYF.